The clone carrying this T cell receptor (beta chain) was observed a handful of times. Its antigen is undetermined. This entry is derived from a study of Ad26.COV2.S vaccination and SARS-CoV-2 variants. Germline CDR1 LGHDT, CDR2 YNNKEL (reference sequence). The CDR3 has 15 residues. Trimming removed 0 bases at V and 3 bases at J, with 11 bases between. Libraries were prepared by immunoSEQ multiplex PCR; TCRdb keeps only in-frame clonotypes and omits some of them. The repertoire holds 180,000 or so clones, with 87% as singletons. Study results and limitations: Vaccine and placebo groups showed comparable non-spike TCR breadth. Recipients given vaccine exceeded placebo recipients in spike-specific TCR breadth. Substantial breadth was reported for post-vaccination spike-specific CD8+ and CD4+ T cells.

V usage is TRBV3-1 (or the pseudogene TRBV3-2) and J usage is TRBJ1-2; D is uncertain. Sequences were derived from peripheral blood, sampled after recovery from COVID-19. This clonotype was sampled from a human donor who had recovered from COVID-19. The CDR3, as DNA: TGTGCCAGCAGCCAAGATGAGGAACGGTACTATGGCTACACCTTC. Translation: CASSQDEERYYGYTF.